A selection of T cell receptor beta chains follows, all from one sample in a study of cytomegalovirus exposure and HLA in healthy donors. Measured with immunoSEQ multiplex PCR; TCRdb has only the in-frame clones, and not every one. The sample has approximately 87,000 clones; 84% are singletons. The sequenced sample consisted of PBMCs. The receptors here all came from a woman aged 18 to 35 in good health and CMV-seropositive. Both conserved end residues are part of each CDR3. A D gene is named only where the DNA matches it firmly. Size tells how often a clone was seen (once, few, many) or the class of an expanded clone, and some rows leave it out.

V	J	D	size	CDR3	DNA
TRBV7-9	TRBJ1-1	TRBD1	NA	CASSHQGGPEAFF	TGTGCCAGCAGTCACCAGGGGGGCCCTGAAGCTTTCTTT
TRBV15	TRBJ2-3	TRBD2	NA	CATSRTSRGTDTQYF	TGTGCCACCAGCAGGACTAGCCGCGGCACAGATACGCAGTATTTT
TRBV10-3	TRBJ2-2	TRBD2	NA	CAISGGGAGELFF	TGTGCCATCAGCGGTGGGGGGGCCGGGGAGCTGTTTTTT
TRBV4-1	TRBJ2-1	TRBD2	NA	CASSQLGLVGDEQFF	TGCGCCAGCAGCCAATTGGGACTAGTCGGGGATGAGCAGTTCTTC
TRBV2	TRBJ1-4	NA	NA	CASSENRINEKLFF	TGTGCCAGCAGTGAAAACAGAATTAATGAAAAACTGTTTTTT
TRBV6-1	TRBJ2-7	NA	few	CASSLGGYEQYF	TGTGCCAGCAGTCTAGGGGGCTACGAGCAGTACTTC
TRBV20-1	TRBJ1-2	NA	NA	CSAPDYYGYTF	TGCAGTGCCCCGGACTACTATGGCTACACCTTC
TRBV6-5	TRBJ2-7	TRBD1	few	CASSYSGQGYEQYF	TGTGCCAGCAGTTACTCGGGACAGGGCTACGAGCAGTACTTC
TRBV4-1	TRBJ2-7	NA	few	CASQGLGYEQYF	TGCGCCAGCCAAGGACTGGGTTACGAGCAGTACTTC
TRBV19	TRBJ1-1	TRBD1	NA	CATSDRTYTEAFF	TGTGCCACCTCGGACAGGACGTACACTGAAGCTTTCTTT
TRBV11-2	TRBJ2-3	TRBD2	NA	CASSRGVADTQYF	TGTGCCAGCAGCCGGGGGGTGGCAGATACGCAGTATTTT
TRBV6-5	TRBJ2-1	NA	NA	CASTGGNEQFF	TGTGCCAGCACTGGCGGTAATGAGCAGTTCTTC
TRBV5-4	TRBJ2-3	TRBD2	NA	CASRKLAGRSSSTDTQYF	TGTGCCAGCAGGAAACTAGCGGGCAGGAGTTCTAGCACAGATACGCAGTATTTT
TRBV10-3	TRBJ2-1	TRBD2	NA	CAISESGTSYNEQFF	TGTGCCATCAGTGAGTCAGGGACTAGCTACAATGAGCAGTTCTTC
TRBV6-5	TRBJ2-7	NA	NA	CASSYSLPGQNYEQYF	TGTGCCAGCAGTTACTCCCTACCCGGACAGAACTACGAGCAGTACTTC
TRBV4-2	TRBJ2-7	TRBD2	few	CASSQDETGGPYEQYF	TGTGCCAGCAGCCAAGATGAAACGGGAGGGCCCTACGAGCAGTACTTC
TRBV6-1	TRBJ2-2	NA	few	CASSEVVRDTGELFF	TGTGCCAGCAGTGAAGTAGTGAGGGACACCGGGGAGCTGTTTTTT
TRBV5-1	TRBJ1-2	NA	NA	CASSLEGQSYGYTF	TGCGCCAGCAGCTTGGAAGGACAGAGCTATGGCTACACCTTC
TRBV5-8	TRBJ1-1	NA	NA	CASSLAVRKNTEAFF	TGTGCCAGCAGCTTGGCAGTCAGAAAAAACACTGAAGCTTTCTTT
TRBV6-5	TRBJ2-1	TRBD2	NA	CASSYFSGDNEQFF	TGTGCCAGCAGTTACTTTAGCGGGGACAATGAGCAGTTCTTC
TRBV6-5	TRBJ1-1	NA	NA	CASSYSPVTEAFF	TGTGCCAGCAGTTACTCTCCGGTCACTGAAGCTTTCTTT
TRBV15	TRBJ2-7	NA	NA	CATSTTGSSYEQYF	TGTGCCACCAGCACAACAGGGAGCTCCTACGAGCAGTACTTC
TRBV27	TRBJ1-5	NA	NA	CASSPSPTGNQPQHF	TGTGCCAGCAGTCCCTCCCCCACAGGGAATCAGCCCCAGCATTTT
TRBV4-1	TRBJ2-1	NA	NA	CASSYRVYNEQFF	TGCGCCAGCAGCTACAGGGTCTACAATGAGCAGTTCTTC
TRBV10-3	TRBJ2-5	NA	NA	CAISGNGRRGTQYF	TGTGCCATCAGTGGGAACGGCCGGAGGGGGACCCAGTACTTC
TRBV5-4	TRBJ2-3	NA	NA	CASSLLDSFTDTQYF	TGTGCCAGCAGCCTATTGGACAGTTTCACAGATACGCAGTATTTT
TRBV4-2	TRBJ2-6	NA	NA	CASSQTRTSGANVLTF	TGTGCCAGCAGCCAGACAAGAACCTCTGGGGCCAACGTCCTGACTTTC
TRBV27	TRBJ2-7	NA	NA	CASRVRGAAGQYF	TGTGCCAGCAGGGTCAGGGGAGCGGCGGGGCAGTACTTC
TRBV23-1	TRBJ2-5	NA	NA	CASSKGHSRQETQYF	TGCGCCAGCAGTAAAGGACATTCCCGCCAAGAGACCCAGTACTTC